Below are 3 T cell receptor beta chains sequenced from a single sample in a study of Graves' ophthalmopathy and Graves' hyperthyroidism. Amplification from RNA transcripts yielded the TCR beta CDR3 regions. Second-round multiplex PCR came after first-round RT-PCR with HTBI primers. One entry per CDR3 protein results from TCRdb running MiXCR on the multiplex PCR reads. The sample has about 550,000 distinct CDR3 sequences; under 45% are singletons. The sequenced sample was peripheral blood or thyroid tissue (not recorded which). These TCRs come from an adult man with Graves' hyperthyroidism.

As regards this clonotype: Germline and junction disagree at one end, which may indicate a read error. V is TRBV9 and J is TRBJ2-7; 8 nucleotides line up with TRBD2. CDR3 length: 16 amino acids. CDR1 and CDR2 from the germline V gene are SGDLS and YYNGEE. The DNA for the CDR3 is TGTGCCAGCAGCGTAGGAATTAGCGGGGAGCGAGGCGAGCAGTGCTTC. It encodes CASSVGISGERGEQCF.

A word on this clonotype: This may be a read error: a much more frequent sequence differs by one nucleotide. The V gene is TRBV7-9, the J gene TRBJ1-4; 7 bases map to TRBD1. Germline-derived CDR1 and CDR2 are SEHNR and FQNEAQ (reference sequence). The CDR3 runs to 13 residues. V was pared by 8 bases and J by 7 bases, with 7 bases of the junction left unmatched. This CDR3 reads CASPQGGVEKLFF. The CDR3 nucleotides are TGTGCCAGCCCCCAGGGGGGTGTTGAAAAACTGTTTTTT.

This clonotype turned up a few times. V and J are TRBV10-3 and TRBJ1-3, with D perhaps TRBD1 (6 bases). Per the germline V gene, CDR1 is ENHRY and CDR2 is SYGVKD. The V gene lost 10 bases and the J gene lost 2 bases, with 21 bases spanning the gap. CDR3 size: 16 residues. Here the CDR3 DNA reads TGTGCCAGCTCACGGGACAAACTTTCAACTGGAAACACCATATATTTT. Its translation is CASSRDKLSTGNTIYF.